This T cell receptor beta chain was identified during a study of CD8 T cells in ankylosing spondylitis. Whole-study results and caveats: A motif in TCR beta, a set of fewer than ten highly homologous variants, appeared characteristic of ankylosing spondylitis blood.

Losses at the gene ends were 6 bases for V and 4 bases for J; bases not matched to a gene: 7. CDR3 size: 13 residues. The germline V gene encodes CDR1 DFQATT and CDR2 SNEGSKA (reference sequence). TCRdb re-called the 5' RACE reads with MiXCR, one entry per CDR3 protein. The table includes 350,000 to 550,000 distinct CDR3 sequences, roughly 26% detected once. This clonotype occurred a few times. Antigen unknown. The receptor was derived from a male donor with ankylosing spondylitis. The specimen sequenced was blood, either unsorted or a sorted T cell fraction (not recorded which). This chain connects TRBV20-1 to TRBJ1-2, with 8 bases identical to TRBD1. The CDR3 is CSATHTGGYGYTF. The CDR3 nucleotides are TGCAGTGCCACCCATACAGGGGGCTATGGCTACACCTTC.